The 20 T cell receptor beta chains below all came from one sample that was sequenced in a study of Ad26.COV2.S vaccination and SARS-CoV-2 variants. Sequenced by immunoSEQ multiplex PCR; TCRdb stores in-frame clones only, minus some. The repertoire holds about 350,000 clones, with roughly 89% as singletons. Treatment noted: around 19 received Ad26.COV2.S at low or high dose, single or two shots; 5 received placebo; per-sample allocation not given. Following the first vaccine or placebo injection, samples were taken on day 63. The sample consisted of peripheral blood, taken in a trial of Ad26.COV2.S vaccine versus placebo. These receptors were taken from a person between 18 and 65 years old who received the Ad26.COV2.S COVID-19 vaccine or a placebo.

The rearrangement uses TRBV5-1 and TRBJ1-4; D call uncertain. Trimming stripped 0 bases from V and 5 bases from J, with 8 bases between. The CDR3 contains 14 residues. From germline, CDR1 is SGHRS and CDR2 YFSETQ. CDR3 protein: CASSLEGTNEKLFF. As DNA, the CDR3 is TGCGCCAGCAGCTTGGAGGGAACCAATGAAAAACTGTTTTTT.

V gene TRBV5-4 combines with J gene TRBJ2-1; D may be TRBD2 (6 bases). Trimming shortened V by 1 base and J by 8 bases, and 13 bases separated the two germline ends. Germline V lookup: CDR1 SGHNT, CDR2 YYREEE (reference sequence). This CDR3 has 14 residues. CDR3 nucleotide sequence: TGTGCCAGCAGCTTGTCGCTAGCGACAGATGAGCAGTTCTTC. Amino acid sequence: CASSLSLATDEQFF.

J is TRBJ1-5 and V is TRBV3-1 (or the pseudogene TRBV3-2); maybe TRBD1 (5 bases). CDR1 is LGHDT and CDR2 is YNNKEL in the germline V gene (reference sequence). This CDR3 spans 19 amino acids. The V gene lost 2 bases and the J gene lost 0 bases, with 20 bases spanning the gap. CDR3 region: CASSQSGASFIYSNQPQHF. The CDR3 nucleotides are TGTGCCAGCAGCCAAAGCGGGGCCTCTTTTATATATAGCAATCAGCCCCAGCATTTT.

This chain uses TRBV5-1 with TRBJ1-1; D is perhaps TRBD1 (6 bases). The germline CDR1 and CDR2 sequences are SGHRS and YFSETQ. CDR3 length: 17 residues. V lost 0 bases, J lost 1 base, and 16 bases lay in between. CDR3: CASSLGLGGAGNTEAFF. In DNA form, the CDR3 reads TGCGCCAGCAGCTTGGGTCTGGGGGGCGCAGGGAACACTGAAGCTTTCTTT.

The V and J genes are TRBV5-4 and TRBJ1-3; D ambiguous. Germline CDR1 is SGHNT and CDR2 is YYREEE (reference sequence). The CDR3 consists of 12 residues. The V end lost 1 base, the J end lost 1 base, and 0 bases lay between the germline ends. The CDR3 coding sequence is TGTGCCAGCAGCTTGTCTGGAAACACCATATATTTT. Its protein is CASSLSGNTIYF.

The chain couples TRBV9 to TRBJ2-1; D gene uncertain. With 0 bases removed from V and 2 bases from J, the gap between germline ends came to 12 bases. Germline CDR1 SGDLS, CDR2 YYNGEE. The CDR3 consists of 16 residues. CDR3 sequence reads: CASSVGSARTYNEQFF. The CDR3 DNA reads TGTGCCAGCAGCGTAGGGTCAGCGCGCACCTACAATGAGCAGTTCTTC.

The rearrangement uses TRBV28 and TRBJ1-3, with 7 bases identical to TRBD1. Trimming cost V 11 bases and J 8 bases; bases outside gene matches: 15. The CDR3 length is 14 residues. The V gene's germline CDR1 is MDHEN and CDR2 SYDVKM. DNA for the CDR3: TGTGCCGCCCGGACAGGTTCAATCTTCGACACCATATATTTT. Its translation: CAARTGSIFDTIYF.

The chain carries TRBV6-1 and TRBJ1-5; D gene ambiguous. Germline CDR1 MNHNS, CDR2 SASEGT. The CDR3 is 14 residues long. Trimming removed 0 bases at V and 3 bases at J, with 6 bases between. The CDR3 DNA sequence: TGTGCCAGCAGTGAAGCAGTGATCAATCAGCCCCAGCATTTT. It codes for CASSEAVINQPQHF.

This chain joins TRBV6-1 and TRBJ2-7, with 9 bases aligning to TRBD2. The CDR3 consists of 17 residues. Germline CDR1 is MNHNS and CDR2 is SASEGT. Trimming at V came to 2 bases and at J to 2 bases, leaving 10 bases not matched to a gene. CDR3 amino acids: CASSEFAPSGVPYEQYF. The CDR3 nucleotides are TGTGCCAGCAGTGAATTTGCCCCTAGCGGGGTTCCCTACGAGCAGTACTTC.

The chain links TRBV19 to TRBJ2-7, with D possibly called TRBD1 or TRBD2 (5 bases each). In germline, CDR1 is LNHDA, CDR2 SQIVND (reference sequence). The V gene lost 4 bases and the J gene lost 2 bases, with 9 bases spanning the gap. The CDR3 is made up of 13 amino acids. The CDR3 coding sequence is TGTGCCAGTAGTAGGGACGGAGCCTACGAGCAGTACTTC. This codes for CASSRDGAYEQYF.

The chain links TRBV19 to TRBJ1-2; 7 bases line up with TRBD1. CDR3 length: 13 amino acids. The V gene end was trimmed by 3 bases and the J gene end by 6 bases; junction bases not matched to a gene: 4. The V gene's germline CDR1 is LNHDA and CDR2 SQIVND (reference sequence). The CDR3 here is CASSITGVDGYTF. The CDR3 nucleotides read TGTGCCAGTAGTATCACAGGGGTGGATGGCTACACCTTC.

V and J are TRBV30 and TRBJ2-3; D is undetermined. The CDR3 sequence is 15 residues long. Germline CDR1 GTSNPN, CDR2 SVGIG (reference sequence). The V gene lost 1 base and the J gene lost 2 bases, with 13 bases spanning the gap. The DNA of the CDR3 is TGTGCCTGGAGTGACCACCCCACTAACACAGATACGCAGTATTTT. It yields the protein CAWSDHPTNTDTQYF.

The chain carries TRBV7-9 and TRBJ2-5; TRBD1 or TRBD2 may be the D gene (6 bases each). V lost 10 bases and J 4 bases, leaving 19 bases between the germline ends. The CDR3 is 14 residues long. CDR1 is SEHNR, CDR2 FQNEAQ, per germline (reference sequence). CDR3 region: CATRGQGVVETQYF. For the CDR3, the DNA is TGTGCCACCCGGGGGCAGGGTGTGGTAGAGACCCAGTACTTC.

DNA for the CDR3: TGTGCCAGTGCCTCTGGGCGCCTCTCCTACGAGCAGTACTTC. The encoded protein is CASASGRLSYEQYF. The chain is built from TRBV19 and TRBJ2-7; no definite D call. V lost 8 bases, J lost 0 bases, and 14 bases lay in between. The CDR3 is 14 amino acids. CDR1 and CDR2 from the germline V gene are LNHDA and SQIVND (reference sequence). Drawing the rest from reference TRBV19 and TRBJ2-7, the complete variable domain is DGGITQSPKYLFRKEGQNVTLSCEQNLNHDAMYWYRQDPGQGLRLIYYSQIVNDFQKGDIAEGYSVSREKKESFPLTVTSAQKNPTAFYLCASASGRLSYEQYFGPGTRLTVT.

The gene calls are TRBV27 and TRBJ2-1; D is uncertain. Germline CDR1 MNHEY, CDR2 SMNVEV (reference sequence). This CDR3 is built from 14 residues. Between the trimmed V and J ends, which lost 4 bases and 6 bases, there was a span of 13 bases. The CDR3 region has the DNA TGTGCCAGCAGTTCAGGTACAGTTAGCAATGAGCAGTTCTTC. Translating gives CASSSGTVSNEQFF.

This chain connects TRBV6-1 to TRBJ1-2; D is unresolved. The CDR3 runs 12 residues. V lost 2 bases and J lost 5, with 6 bases in between. The germline gives CDR1 MNHNS, CDR2 SASEGT. Written as DNA, the CDR3 is TGTGCCAGCAGTGAAATAGGGTATGGCTACACCTTC. Protein sequence: CASSEIGYGYTF.

V gene TRBV11-2 combines with J gene TRBJ2-3; D gene unclear. The CDR3 totals 13 residues. The germline V and J ends were trimmed by 1 base and 3 bases, with 5 bases remaining between them. Per the germline V gene, CDR1 is SGHAT and CDR2 is FQNNGV. CDR3 sequence: CASSLAVTDTQYF. Here the CDR3 DNA reads TGTGCCAGCAGCTTAGCCGTTACAGATACGCAGTATTTT.

The gene calls are TRBV20-1 and TRBJ1-5, with no clear D. CDR1 and CDR2 from the germline V gene are DFQATT and SNEGSKA (reference sequence). This CDR3 spans 13 amino acids. V was shortened by 3 bases and J by 4 bases, with 10 bases between the two germline ends. CDR3 amino acids: CSASLGGNQPQHF. DNA for the CDR3: TGCAGTGCTAGTCTTGGCGGAAATCAGCCCCAGCATTTT.

This chain joins TRBV6-5 and TRBJ1-1, with TRBD1 matching 7 bases. The trim removed 7 bases at V and 4 bases at J, leaving 6 bases unmatched. The germline gives CDR1 MNHEY, CDR2 SVGAGI. The CDR3 is 13 amino acids. The CDR3 spells CASTGGSSTEAFF. Here the CDR3 DNA reads TGTGCCAGCACAGGGGGTAGTAGCACTGAAGCTTTCTTT.

The CDR3 region is CASSQGQGANYGYTF. CDR3 DNA sequence: TGCGCCAGCAGCCAAGGACAGGGAGCTAACTATGGCTACACCTTC. This sequence joins TRBV4-3 and TRBJ1-2; 7 positions agree with TRBD1. Trimming at V came to 1 base and at J to 0 bases, leaving 2 bases not matched to a gene. The CDR3 consists of 15 residues. Per germline, CDR1 LGHNA and CDR2 YSLEER.